These 18 T cell receptor beta chains share one sample of origin, sequenced in a study of blood T cell repertoires in COVID-19. Libraries were prepared by immunoSEQ multiplex PCR; TCRdb keeps only in-frame clonotypes and omits some of them. Altogether a few hundred thousand clones are present, 80% to 90% being singletons, with the ten largest covering roughly 15%. Material: PBMCs or T cells enriched from blood (not recorded which). Receptors originate from a woman in her fifties or sixties with acute COVID-19.

The J gene is TRBJ2-3, the V gene TRBV18, with TRBD2 identical over 13 bases. The junction had 10 bases not matched to a gene; V was cut back by 4 bases and J by 6 bases. Germline V CDR1 and CDR2: KGHSH, LQKENI. The CDR3 covers 17 residues. CDR3 bases: TGTGCCAGCTCACTTACCCCACTAGCGGGAGGGACCGATACGCAGTATTTT. It codes for CASSLTPLAGGTDTQYF.

This clone was recorded only once. The chain carries TRBV10-3 and TRBJ2-3, with a tentative D call TRBD1 (6 bases). Germline V gene data show CDR1 as ENHRY and CDR2 as SYGVKD. CDR3 size: 14 residues. Trimming stripped 8 bases from V and 6 bases from J, with 18 bases between. CDR3 bases: TGTGCCATCCACCCTGGCACAGGGTCGGATACGCAGTATTTT. Protein: CAIHPGTGSDTQYF.

The chain employs TRBV28 and TRBJ2-7; D possibly corresponds to TRBD2 (6 bases). The CDR3 spans 13 residues. The germline V and J ends were trimmed by 10 bases and 6 bases, with 19 bases remaining between them. Per the germline V gene, CDR1 is MDHEN and CDR2 is SYDVKM. As DNA, the CDR3 is TGTGCCACCTGGGGACTGCTGGGTCTCGAGCAGTACTTC. Amino acids: CATWGLLGLEQYF. Complete variable domain (other parts from reference TRBV28 and TRBJ2-7): DVKVTQSSRYLVKRTGEKVFLECVQDMDHENMFWYRQDPGLGLRLIYFSYDVKMKEKGDIPEGYSVSREKKERFSLILESASTNQTSMYLCATWGLLGLEQYFGPGTRLTVT.

CDR3 sequence reads: CASSTRPGLNTGELFF. CDR3 coding DNA: TGCGCCAGCAGCACGCGACCGGGACTGAACACCGGGGAGCTGTTTTTT. The chain joins TRBV5-1 to TRBJ2-2; TRBD2 might be the D (6 bases). The CDR3 extends over 16 amino acids. Per germline, CDR1 SGHRS and CDR2 YFSETQ. Trimming took off 4 bases at V and 1 base at J, with 14 bases between the two ends.

The chain combines TRBV28 with TRBJ1-6, with TRBD1 as a possible D gene (6 bases). The CDR3 covers 14 residues. The germline V and J ends were trimmed by 7 bases and 9 bases, with 16 bases remaining between them. Germline V CDR1 and CDR2: MDHEN, SYDVKM. As DNA, the CDR3 is TGTGCCAGCATTAGGGGGGGCTTTAGTTCACCCCTCCACTTT. Residues: CASIRGGFSSPLHF.

The chain is built from TRBV2 and TRBJ2-1; TRBD2 matches 11 bases. This CDR3 has 16 residues. Losses at the gene ends were 0 bases for V and 10 bases for J; bases not matched to a gene: 8. CDR1 is SNHLY and CDR2 is FYNNEI in the germline V gene. In DNA form, the CDR3 reads TGTGCCAGCAGTGAAGCGCGACTAGCGGGACGGGGGGAGCAGTTCTTC. Its translation: CASSEARLAGRGEQFF.

The V gene is TRBV6-1, the J gene TRBJ2-3, with D possibly matching TRBD1 (5 bases). The CDR3 covers 16 residues. Trimming took 2 bases from V and 1 from J, leaving 13 bases between them. Germline CDR1 reads MNHNS; CDR2 reads SASEGT. Written as DNA, the CDR3 is TGTGCCAGCAGTGAAACCCAGGGTCGGGGCACAGATACGCAGTATTTT. It encodes CASSETQGRGTDTQYF.

The chain has TRBV5-5 and TRBJ1-6; unclear D gene. Germline CDR1 and CDR2: SGHKS and YYEKEE (reference sequence). The V end was cut by 2 bases, the J end by 7 bases, with 10 bases between. The CDR3 spans 14 residues. CDR3 DNA sequence: TGTGCCAGCAGCTTCGGCACGGGGAATTCACCCCTCCACTTT. This codes for CASSFGTGNSPLHF.

The CDR3 region is CASSFDSGYTF. The CDR3 bases are TGTGCCAGCAGCTTTGACAGTGGCTACACCTTC. V is TRBV7-9 and J is TRBJ1-2, with D maybe TRBD1 (5 bases). The CDR3 runs 11 residues. Germline V gene lookup returns CDR1 SEHNR and CDR2 FQNEAQ (reference sequence). Trimming took off 3 bases at V and 7 bases at J, with 6 bases between the two ends.

This sequence joins TRBV10-2 and TRBJ1-4; tentative D call: TRBD1 (6 bases). This CDR3 region has 14 residues. V lost 6 bases and J lost 5, with 13 bases in between. Per germline, CDR1 WSHSY and CDR2 SAAADI. CDR3 protein: CASRGARGNEKLFF. The CDR3 region has the DNA TGCGCCAGCAGGGGGGCGCGGGGGAATGAAAAACTGTTTTTT.

The rearrangement joins TRBV29-1 to TRBJ1-1; D gene ambiguous. This CDR3 is 13 amino acids long. The germline V and J ends were trimmed by 7 bases and 3 bases, with 15 bases remaining between them. Per germline, CDR1 SQVTM and CDR2 ANQGSEA. The CDR3 reads CSAAGFVDTEAFF. The DNA of the CDR3 is TGCAGCGCCGCGGGGTTTGTGGACACTGAAGCTTTCTTT.

A few counts support this clone. The rearrangement uses TRBV5-4 and TRBJ2-3; D is possibly TRBD2 (5 bases). Germline V gene lookup returns CDR1 SGHNT and CDR2 YYREEE (reference sequence). The V end lost 4 bases, the J end lost 2 bases, and 8 bases lay between the germline ends. CDR3 length: 13 residues. In DNA form, the CDR3 reads TGTGCCAGCAGCAAGGACTTCACAGATACGCAGTATTTT. Translating it yields CASSKDFTDTQYF.

This clone was seen just once. The chain joins TRBV7-8 to TRBJ1-2; TRBD1 aligns across 9 bases. The CDR3 covers 17 residues. Germline values: CDR1 SGHVS, CDR2 FQNEAQ. Trimming removed 4 bases from V and 1 base from J; junction bases left unmatched: 10. The CDR3 sequence is CASSSSNYRGRNYGYTF. In DNA form, the CDR3 reads TGTGCCAGCAGCTCCAGTAATTACAGGGGGCGTAACTATGGCTACACCTTC.

The CDR3 loop is CASSNSGISTDTQYF. The CDR3 coding sequence is TGTGCCAGTAGTAATAGCGGGATCAGCACAGATACGCAGTATTTT. The rearrangement joins TRBV19 to TRBJ2-3; 8 positions agree with TRBD2. The germline V gene has CDR1 LNHDA and CDR2 SQIVND (reference sequence). The J segment lost 0 bases and the V segment lost 4 bases, leaving 3 bases of the junction unmatched. This CDR3 is built from 15 residues.

The V and J genes are TRBV6-2 or TRBV6-3 and TRBJ2-7; 10 nucleotides agree with TRBD1. This CDR3 is built from 16 residues. The germline V gene encodes CDR1 MNHEY and CDR2 SVGEGT. Unmatched junction bases numbered 11, after V lost 6 bases and J lost 3 bases. CDR3 region: CASSPIGQGGGYEQYF. The CDR3 nucleotides are TGTGCCAGCAGCCCTATCGGACAGGGGGGTGGCTACGAGCAGTACTTC.

This sequence joins TRBV19 and TRBJ2-1, with 15 nucleotides matching TRBD2. Trimming cost V 5 bases and J 4 bases; bases outside gene matches: 9. The CDR3 spans 18 residues. Germline V CDR1 and CDR2: LNHDA, SQIVND (reference sequence). The chain's CDR3 is CASSWGLAGGGWYNEQFF. The CDR3 nucleotides are TGTGCCAGTAGTTGGGGACTAGCGGGAGGAGGGTGGTACAATGAGCAGTTCTTC.

CDR3 sequence: CASRDRANTGELFF. CDR3 coding DNA: TGTGCCAGCCGGGACAGGGCGAACACCGGGGAGCTGTTTTTT. The chain couples TRBV9 to TRBJ2-2, with 9 bases fitting TRBD1. Looked up from germline, CDR1 is SGDLS and CDR2 is YYNGEE. The CDR3 length is 14 residues. The V gene end was trimmed by 7 bases and the J gene end by 0 bases; junction bases not matched to a gene: 1. Filled out from reference TRBV9 and TRBJ2-2, the complete variable domain reads DSGVTQTPKHLITATGQRVTLRCSPRSGDLSVYWYQQSLDQGLQFLIQYYNGEERAKGNILERFSAQQFPDLHSELNLSSLELGDSALYFCASRDRANTGELFFGEGSRLTVL.

The chain links TRBV27 to TRBJ2-5; TRBD1 aligns across 9 bases. The V and J ends lost 5 bases and 2 bases, in that order; junction bases with no gene match: 9. Germline V gene data show CDR1 as MNHEY and CDR2 as SMNVEV (reference sequence). This CDR3 contains 16 residues. The CDR3 coding sequence is TGTGCCAGCAGTCACAGGGGGCCCTGGGGACAAGAGACCCAGTACTTC. Protein product: CASSHRGPWGQETQYF.